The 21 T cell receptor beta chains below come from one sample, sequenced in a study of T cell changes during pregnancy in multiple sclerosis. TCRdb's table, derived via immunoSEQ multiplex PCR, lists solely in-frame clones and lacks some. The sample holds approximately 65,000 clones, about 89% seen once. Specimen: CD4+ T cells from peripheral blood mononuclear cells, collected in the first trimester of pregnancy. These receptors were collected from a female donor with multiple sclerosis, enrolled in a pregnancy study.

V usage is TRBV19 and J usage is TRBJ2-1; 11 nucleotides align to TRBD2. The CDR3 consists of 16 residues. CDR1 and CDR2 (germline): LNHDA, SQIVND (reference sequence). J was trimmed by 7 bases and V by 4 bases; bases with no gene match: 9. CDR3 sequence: CASSTTSGGRGNEQFF. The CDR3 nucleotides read TGTGCCAGTAGTACCACTAGCGGGGGAAGGGGGAATGAGCAGTTCTTC. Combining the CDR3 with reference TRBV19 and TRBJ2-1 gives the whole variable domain DGGITQSPKYLFRKEGQNVTLSCEQNLNHDAMYWYRQDPGQGLRLIYYSQIVNDFQKGDIAEGYSVSREKKESFPLTVTSAQKNPTAFYLCASSTTSGGRGNEQFFGPGTRLTVL.

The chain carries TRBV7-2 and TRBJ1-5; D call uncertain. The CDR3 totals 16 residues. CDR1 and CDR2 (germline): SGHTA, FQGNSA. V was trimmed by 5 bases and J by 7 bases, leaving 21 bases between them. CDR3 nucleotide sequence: TGTGCCAGCAGCCCGCAGACGGGGTTCAGCGGGCAGCCCCAGCATTTT. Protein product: CASSPQTGFSGQPQHF.

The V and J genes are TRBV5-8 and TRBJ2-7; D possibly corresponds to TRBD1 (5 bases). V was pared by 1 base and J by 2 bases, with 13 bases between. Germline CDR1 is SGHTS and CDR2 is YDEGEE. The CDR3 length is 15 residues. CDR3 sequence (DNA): TGTGCCAGCAGCTTGCCGCAGGGAAGTGCCTACGAGCAGTACTTC. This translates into CASSLPQGSAYEQYF.

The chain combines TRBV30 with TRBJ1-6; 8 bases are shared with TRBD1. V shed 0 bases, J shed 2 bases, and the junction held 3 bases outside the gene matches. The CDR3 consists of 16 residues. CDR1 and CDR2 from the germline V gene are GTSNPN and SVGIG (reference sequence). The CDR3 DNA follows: TGTGCCTGGAGTGTACGGACAGGGCCCTATAATTCACCCCTCCACTTT. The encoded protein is CAWSVRTGPYNSPLHF.

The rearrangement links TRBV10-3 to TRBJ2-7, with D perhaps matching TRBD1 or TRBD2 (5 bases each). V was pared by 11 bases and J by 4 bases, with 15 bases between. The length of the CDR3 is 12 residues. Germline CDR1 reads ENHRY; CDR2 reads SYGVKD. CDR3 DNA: TGTGCCGTCACAGGTACGGGGTACGAGCAGTACTTC. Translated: CAVTGTGYEQYF.

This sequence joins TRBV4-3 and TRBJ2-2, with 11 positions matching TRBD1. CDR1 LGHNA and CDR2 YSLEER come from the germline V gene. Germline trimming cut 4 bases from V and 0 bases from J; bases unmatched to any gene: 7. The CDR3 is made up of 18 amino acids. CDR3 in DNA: TGCGCCAGCAGCCGATCCGGGACAGGGGGAGCGAACACCGGGGAGCTGTTTTTT. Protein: CASSRSGTGGANTGELFF.

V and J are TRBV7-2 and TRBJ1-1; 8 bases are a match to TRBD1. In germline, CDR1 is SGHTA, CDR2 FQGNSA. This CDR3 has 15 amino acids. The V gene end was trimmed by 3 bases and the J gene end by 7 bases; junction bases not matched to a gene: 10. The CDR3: CASSFDRGLRSEAFF. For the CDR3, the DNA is TGTGCCAGCAGCTTCGACAGGGGCCTCCGGAGTGAAGCTTTCTTT.

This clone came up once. In nucleotides, the CDR3 is TGTGCCAGCACCCTCTGGGGGCCCCGTGGAAACACCATATATTTT. This encodes CASTLWGPRGNTIYF. The genes are TRBV7-2 and TRBJ1-3, with D possibly TRBD1 on 6 matching bases. The V and J ends lost 7 bases and 3 bases respectively, with 16 bases between them. Germline CDR1 reads SGHTA; CDR2 reads FQGNSA. The CDR3 is made up of 15 amino acids.

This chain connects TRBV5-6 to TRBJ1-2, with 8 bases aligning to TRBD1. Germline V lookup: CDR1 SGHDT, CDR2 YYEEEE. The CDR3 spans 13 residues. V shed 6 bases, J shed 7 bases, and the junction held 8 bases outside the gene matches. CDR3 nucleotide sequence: TGTGCCAGCATCACACAGGGGGGCTTTGGCTACACCTTC. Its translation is CASITQGGFGYTF.

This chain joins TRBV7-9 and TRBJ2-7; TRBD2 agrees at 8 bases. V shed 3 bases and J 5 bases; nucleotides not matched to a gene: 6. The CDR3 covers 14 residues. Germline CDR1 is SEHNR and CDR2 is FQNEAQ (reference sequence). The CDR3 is CASSLDIAGHEQYF. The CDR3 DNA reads TGTGCCAGCAGCTTGGATATAGCGGGGCACGAGCAGTACTTC.

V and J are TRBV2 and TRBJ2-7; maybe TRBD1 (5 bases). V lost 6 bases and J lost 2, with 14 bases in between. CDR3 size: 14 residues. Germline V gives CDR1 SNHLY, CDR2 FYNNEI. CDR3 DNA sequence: TGTGCCAGCAGACACGACAGTGAGACCTACGAGCAGTACTTC. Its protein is CASRHDSETYEQYF.

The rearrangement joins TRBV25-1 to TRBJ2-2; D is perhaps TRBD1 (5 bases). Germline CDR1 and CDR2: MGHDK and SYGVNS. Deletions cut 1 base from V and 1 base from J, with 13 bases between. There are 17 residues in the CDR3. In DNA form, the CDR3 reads TGTGCCAGCAGTGAATTGGATGGGGCATGGAACACCGGGGAGCTGTTTTTT. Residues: CASSELDGAWNTGELFF.

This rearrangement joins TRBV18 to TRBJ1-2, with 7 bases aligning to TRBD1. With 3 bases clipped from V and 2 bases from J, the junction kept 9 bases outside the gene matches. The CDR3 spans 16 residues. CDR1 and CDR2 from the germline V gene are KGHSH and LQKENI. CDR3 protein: CASSPGQAQLNYGYTF. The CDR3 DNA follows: TGTGCCAGCTCACCCGGACAGGCTCAACTCAACTATGGCTACACCTTC.

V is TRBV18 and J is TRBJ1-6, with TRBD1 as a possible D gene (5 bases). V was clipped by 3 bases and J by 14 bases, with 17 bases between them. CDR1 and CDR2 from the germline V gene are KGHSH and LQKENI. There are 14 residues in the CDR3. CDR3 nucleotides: TGTGCCAGCTCACCCGACAGTTACCGTTCGTCCCTCCACTTT. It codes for CASSPDSYRSSLHF.

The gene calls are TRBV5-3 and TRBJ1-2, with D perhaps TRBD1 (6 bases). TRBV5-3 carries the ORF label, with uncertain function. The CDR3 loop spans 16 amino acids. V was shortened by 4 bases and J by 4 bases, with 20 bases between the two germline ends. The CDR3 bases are TGTGCCAGAAGCCCCGGCGGTAAAACAGGGTTCTATGGCTACACCTTC. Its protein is CARSPGGKTGFYGYTF.

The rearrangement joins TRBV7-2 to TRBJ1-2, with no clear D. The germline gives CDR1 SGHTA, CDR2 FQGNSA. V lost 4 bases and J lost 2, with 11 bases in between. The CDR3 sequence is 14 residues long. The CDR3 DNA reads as TGTGCCAGCAGCTCTGCCACAGTGAACTATGGCTACACCTTC. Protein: CASSSATVNYGYTF.

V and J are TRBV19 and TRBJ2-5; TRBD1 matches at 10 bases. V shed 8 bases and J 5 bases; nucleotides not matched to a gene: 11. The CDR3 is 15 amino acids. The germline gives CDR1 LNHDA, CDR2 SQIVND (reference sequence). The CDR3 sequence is CASQRDRGNTETQYF. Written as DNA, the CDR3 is TGTGCCAGTCAACGGGACAGGGGTAATACTGAGACCCAGTACTTC. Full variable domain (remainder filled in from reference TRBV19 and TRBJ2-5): DGGITQSPKYLFRKEGQNVTLSCEQNLNHDAMYWYRQDPGQGLRLIYYSQIVNDFQKGDIAEGYSVSREKKESFPLTVTSAQKNPTAFYLCASQRDRGNTETQYFGPGTRLLVL.

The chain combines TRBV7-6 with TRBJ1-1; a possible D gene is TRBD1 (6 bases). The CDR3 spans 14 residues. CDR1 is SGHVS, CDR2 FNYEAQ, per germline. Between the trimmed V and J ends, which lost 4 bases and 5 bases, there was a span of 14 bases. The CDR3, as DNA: TGTGCCAGCAGCTCGACACTCAGGGGAACTGAAGCTTTCTTT. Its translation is CASSSTLRGTEAFF.

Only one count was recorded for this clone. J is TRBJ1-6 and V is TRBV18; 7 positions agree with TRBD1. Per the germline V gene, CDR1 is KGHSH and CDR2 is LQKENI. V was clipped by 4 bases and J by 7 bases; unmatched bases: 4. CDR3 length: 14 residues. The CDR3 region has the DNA TGTGCCAGCTCACGAACAGGGGTGAATTCACCCCTCCACTTT. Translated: CASSRTGVNSPLHF.

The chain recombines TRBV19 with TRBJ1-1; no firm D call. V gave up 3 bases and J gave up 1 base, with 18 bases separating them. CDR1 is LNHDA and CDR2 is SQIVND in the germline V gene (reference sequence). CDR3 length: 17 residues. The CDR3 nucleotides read TGTGCCAGTAGTATTCTCGTCCCGACTAACCCGAACACTGAAGCTTTCTTT. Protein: CASSILVPTNPNTEAFF.

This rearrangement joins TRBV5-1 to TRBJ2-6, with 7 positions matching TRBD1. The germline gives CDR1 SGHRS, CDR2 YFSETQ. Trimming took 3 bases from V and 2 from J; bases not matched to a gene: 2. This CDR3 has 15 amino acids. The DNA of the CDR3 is TGCGCCAGCAGCTCACAGGGGACTGGGGCCAACGTCCTGACTTTC. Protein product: CASSSQGTGANVLTF.